In this sample, the clone carrying this TCR beta chain turned up a few times. How the authors handled the data: The authors estimated nucleated cell counts from reference gene primer amplification. This table comes from immunoSEQ multiplex PCR, and its TCRdb copy is limited to in-frame clones, with some not included. V, J and clone size reflect that table, while D and trimming were determined from the DNA. The top ten clones hold roughly 6.8% of a sample with about 150,000 clones, roughly 84% of them seen once. This record belongs to a study of blood T cell repertoires in COVID-19. Overall study context: Acute and convalescent COVID-19 specimens originated in the United States, Italy and Spain. In each case, the material was cDNA or gDNA derived from T cells, B-cell-depleted T cells, or PBMCs.

Germline CDR1 and CDR2: KGHSH and LQKENI. The germline V and J ends were trimmed by 3 bases and 0 bases, with 6 bases remaining between them. This CDR3 is 15 amino acids long. This chain joins TRBV18 and TRBJ2-6; no clear D gene. The sequenced material came from peripheral blood. The receptor comes from a woman aged 45 to 65 in a cohort sampled during active or convalescent COVID-19. CDR3 in DNA: TGTGCCAGCTCACCCACAATCTCTGGGGCCAACGTCCTGACTTTC. Its translation is CASSPTISGANVLTF.